The 17 T cell receptor beta chains presented below share a single source sample, sequenced in a study of blood T cells in healthy people across ages. A second roughly 7 to 11 cycle PCR used barcoded and J-beta primers. A single record per CDR3 protein comes from TCRdb applying MiXCR to the 5' RACE reads. The table lists 1,300,000 or so distinct CDR3 sequences, around 59% of them singletons. What was sequenced was blood. The origin of the receptors is a man aged 18 to 30 in good health.

The chain links TRBV4-1 to TRBJ1-4, with a tentative D call TRBD1 (6 bases). Trimming stripped 5 bases from V and 11 bases from J, with 18 bases between. CDR1 MGHRA and CDR2 YSYEKL come from the germline V gene. There are 14 residues in the CDR3. The chain's CDR3 is CASSTGNREEKLFF. The CDR3 DNA sequence: TGCGCCAGCAGCACCGGAAACAGGGAGGAGAAACTGTTTTTT.

The V gene is TRBV4-2, the J gene TRBJ2-5; D remains ambiguous. V was pared by 1 base and J by 6 bases, with 12 bases between. The CDR3 sequence is 14 residues long. Per germline, CDR1 LGHNA and CDR2 YNFKEQ. The CDR3 region is CASSQAGLLQTQYF. CDR3 DNA sequence: TGTGCCAGCAGCCAAGCCGGGTTGCTGCAGACCCAGTACTTC.

The gene calls are TRBV29-1 and TRBJ1-1; 7 bases match TRBD1. J was trimmed by 7 bases and V by 7 bases; bases with no gene match: 9. CDR3 size: 12 residues. CDR1 is SQVTM, CDR2 ANQGSEA, per germline. The CDR3 reads CSAAPGQREAFF. The CDR3, as DNA: TGCAGCGCTGCACCGGGACAGCGTGAAGCTTTCTTT.

The CDR3: CASSLESGGRNEQFF. In DNA form, the CDR3 reads TGTGCCAGCAGTCTGGAGTCAGGGGGAAGGAATGAGCAGTTCTTC. The rearrangement links TRBV2 to TRBJ2-1, with 7 bases identical to TRBD1. This CDR3 is built from 15 residues. CDR1 and CDR2 (germline): SNHLY, FYNNEI. V lost 5 bases and J lost 7; bases outside the gene matches: 11. Variable domain in full (rest from reference TRBV2 and TRBJ2-1): EPEVTQTPSHQVTQMGQEVILRCVPISNHLYFYWYRQILGQKVEFLVSFYNNEISEKSEIFDDQFSVERPDGSNFTLKIRSTKLEDSAMYFCASSLESGGRNEQFFGPGTRLTVL.

The V call is TRBV6-8, the J call TRBJ2-3; TRBD2 is a possible D gene (6 bases). CDR1 is MNHGY and CDR2 is SAAAGT in the germline V gene. The CDR3 is 17 residues long. With 5 bases removed from V and 2 bases from J, the gap between germline ends came to 20 bases. CDR3 loop: CASSINRRDWDTDTQYF. CDR3 DNA sequence: TGTGCCAGCAGTATAAATCGACGGGACTGGGACACAGATACGCAGTATTTT.

This clonotype was counted only a few times. The chain has TRBV20-1 and TRBJ1-2; the match to TRBD1 covers 9 bases. CDR1 DFQATT and CDR2 SNEGSKA come from the germline V gene (reference sequence). This CDR3 is built from 15 residues. The trim removed 3 bases at V and 5 bases at J, leaving 10 bases unmatched. The CDR3 is CSASWRDRVWYGYTF. The CDR3 bases are TGCAGTGCTAGTTGGCGGGACAGGGTTTGGTATGGCTACACCTTC.

The J gene is TRBJ1-2, the V gene TRBV20-1; TRBD1 is a possible D gene (6 bases). Germline-derived CDR1 and CDR2 are DFQATT and SNEGSKA (reference sequence). Trimming cost V 4 bases and J 4 bases, with 16 bases left between them. The CDR3 is 14 residues long. The CDR3: CSATSKDRPYGYTF. CDR3 coding DNA: TGCAGTGCTACCAGTAAAGACAGGCCCTATGGCTACACCTTC.

This clonotype showed up just a few times. V gene TRBV25-1 combines with J gene TRBJ2-5; 10 nucleotides match TRBD1. The CDR3 length is 15 residues. V was clipped by 4 bases and J by 5 bases; unmatched bases: 7. CDR1 and CDR2 from the germline V gene are MGHDK and SYGVNS. CDR3 amino acids: CASSVGQGRWETQYF. CDR3 bases: TGTGCCAGCAGTGTGGGACAGGGGCGGTGGGAGACCCAGTACTTC.

Remarks on this clonotype: Its ends do not fully match the called genes, so a read error is possible. The V and J genes are TRBV9 and TRBJ2-3; a weak D match, TRBD1 (5 bases). The CDR3 has 18 amino acids. Germline lookup yields CDR1 SGDLS and CDR2 YYNGEE. The CDR3 bases are TGTGCCAGCAGCGTCTCATATACCGTGACTGGGGCCACAGGTACGCAGTATTTT. The encoded protein is CASSVSYTVTGATGTQYF. The full variable domain, its missing parts supplied by reference TRBV9 and TRBJ2-3, is DSGVTQTPKHLITATGQRVTLRCSPRSGDLSVYWYQQSLDQGLQFLIQYYNGEERAKGNILERFSAQQFPDLHSELNLSSLELGDSALYFCASSVSYTVTGATGTQYFGPGTRLTVL.

The gene calls are TRBV5-1 and TRBJ1-1; D perhaps matches TRBD1 (5 bases). Germline V gene sequence: CDR1 SGHRS, CDR2 YFSETQ. This CDR3 is 16 amino acids long. Trimming removed 6 bases at V and 0 bases at J, with 18 bases between. This CDR3 is CASTVRTGGLNTEAFF. CDR3 sequence (DNA): TGCGCCAGCACAGTCCGAACAGGTGGATTGAACACTGAAGCTTTCTTT. Drawing the rest from reference TRBV5-1 and TRBJ1-1, the complete variable domain is KAGVTQTPRYLIKTRGQQVTLSCSPISGHRSVSWYQQTPGQGLQFLFEYFSETQRNKGNFPGRFSGRQFSNSRSEMNVSTLELGDSALYLCASTVRTGGLNTEAFFGQGTRLTVV.

The chain couples TRBV12-3 or TRBV12-4 to TRBJ2-4; 15 positions agree with TRBD2. The CDR3 consists of 19 residues. With V trimmed by 3 bases and J by 0 bases, 6 bases remained unmatched. CDR3 bases: TGTGCCAGCAGTTTCCGGACTAGCGGGAGGGCCGCAGCCAAAAACATTCAGTACTTC. Amino acid sequence: CASSFRTSGRAAAKNIQYF.

The genes are TRBV20-1 and TRBJ2-7; D may be TRBD2 (7 bases). The J call may be faulty, since TRBJ2-5 better matches the DNA end. CDR3 length equals 13 residues. Germline V gene lookup returns CDR1 DFQATT and CDR2 SNEGSKA (reference sequence). The CDR3 protein is CSVLGGRVETQYF. The CDR3, as DNA: TGCAGTGTTCTGGGGGGGCGGGTAGAGACCCAGTACTTC.

This sequence joins TRBV12-3 or TRBV12-4 and TRBJ2-2; possibly TRBD1 for D (6 bases). Trimming took 3 bases from V and 6 from J, leaving 17 bases between them. CDR3 size: 16 residues. CDR3 nucleotide sequence: TGTGCCAGCAGTTTCGCAGGGGTCCCTGGCCCCGGGGAGCTGTTTTTT. As protein: CASSFAGVPGPGELFF.

This clonotype was detected only once. This chain uses TRBV2 with TRBJ2-4; D is unclear. The J call may be faulty, since TRBJ2-7 better matches the DNA end. CDR3 size: 15 residues. Germline V gives CDR1 SNHLY, CDR2 FYNNEI. The CDR3 DNA reads as TGTGCCAGCAGTGGTAGCCCCAATTATGGGTACGAGCAGTACTTC. Its translation: CASSGSPNYGYEQYF.

This sequence joins TRBV7-9 and TRBJ2-7, with TRBD1 identical over 7 bases. The germline CDR1 and CDR2 sequences are SEHNR and FQNEAQ (reference sequence). V was clipped by 3 bases and J by 4 bases; unmatched bases: 6. The CDR3 is made up of 14 amino acids. The CDR3 is CASSFSTGIYEQYF. The CDR3 nucleotides are TGTGCCAGCAGCTTCTCGACAGGGATATACGAGCAGTACTTC.

This sequence joins TRBV7-9 and TRBJ1-4, with TRBD1 matching 8 bases. V was pared by 5 bases and J by 8 bases, with 7 bases of the junction left unmatched. Germline V lookup: CDR1 SEHNR, CDR2 FQNEAQ (reference sequence). This CDR3 spans 14 amino acids. CDR3 in DNA: TGTGCCAGCAGCCTGGGGACAGGAGGGGAAAAACTGTTTTTT. This gives the protein CASSLGTGGEKLFF.

This chain links TRBV11-2 with TRBJ2-2; tentatively, D is TRBD1 (6 bases). CDR3 length: 16 amino acids. Trimming took 5 bases from V and 6 from J, leaving 19 bases between them. Germline V CDR1 and CDR2: SGHAT, FQNNGV. The CDR3 nucleotides read TGTGCCAGCAGCACTACCAGGACAGATTCGCCCGGGGAGCTGTTTTTT. Translation gives CASSTTRTDSPGELFF.